This entry lists 26 T cell receptor beta chains sequenced from one sample in a study of CD8 T cells in ankylosing spondylitis. TCRdb redid the calling of the 5' RACE reads with MiXCR, one entry per CDR3 protein. Of a few hundred thousand distinct CDR3 sequences in the sample, over 9.5% are singletons; the top ten hold about a fifth. Sequences were obtained from blood, either unsorted or a sorted T cell fraction (not recorded which). These receptors all come from a male donor with ankylosing spondylitis or in good health (not recorded which).

The rearrangement uses TRBV7-9 and TRBJ2-7; 7 bases align to TRBD1. CDR1 and CDR2 (germline): SEHNR, FQNEAQ (reference sequence). The CDR3 runs to 15 residues. V was clipped by 3 bases and J by 0 bases; unmatched bases: 5. CDR3 region: CASSFGQEHSYEQYF. DNA for the CDR3: TGTGCCAGCAGCTTCGGACAGGAACACTCCTACGAGCAGTACTTC.

This clonotype was recorded many times. One end of the junction does not line up with germline, which may come from a read error. The chain uses TRBV5-1 and TRBJ2-3; TRBD1 aligns across 7 bases. This CDR3 contains 15 residues. In germline, CDR1 is SGHRS, CDR2 YFSETQ. The CDR3 DNA reads TGTGCCAGCAGCTTAGGAGACAGGGGCACAGATACGCAGTATTTT. Residues: CASSLGDRGTDTQYF.

This clonotype was detected many times. V usage is TRBV10-3 and J usage is TRBJ2-3, with D perhaps matching TRBD2 (5 bases). V dropped 3 bases and J dropped 1 base, with 5 bases sitting between them. Germline V gives CDR1 ENHRY, CDR2 SYGVKD. This CDR3 comprises 13 residues. The DNA of the CDR3 is TGTGCCATCAGTGATAGCGGCACAGATACGCAGTATTTT. Translation gives CAISDSGTDTQYF.

This clonotype was seen repeatedly, ten times or more. The chain links TRBV19 to TRBJ2-1; 8 bases agree with TRBD2. The trim removed 3 bases at V and 8 bases at J, leaving 3 bases unmatched. The germline gives CDR1 LNHDA, CDR2 SQIVND (reference sequence). The CDR3 length is 13 residues. The CDR3 coding sequence is TGTGCCAGTAGTATTGGGACTAGAGATGAGCAGTTCTTC. Its translation: CASSIGTRDEQFF.

This clonotype came up many times. The J gene is TRBJ1-4, the V gene TRBV5-1; D is ambiguous. Germline V gene data show CDR1 as SGHRS and CDR2 as YFSETQ. V dropped 4 bases and J dropped 7 bases, with 20 bases sitting between them. CDR3 length: 16 residues. The CDR3 reads CASSPLPKASGEKLFF. CDR3 in DNA: TGCGCCAGCAGCCCCCTCCCGAAGGCTTCGGGTGAAAAACTGTTTTTT. The complete variable domain, with remaining parts taken from reference TRBV5-1 and TRBJ1-4, reads KAGVTQTPRYLIKTRGQQVTLSCSPISGHRSVSWYQQTPGQGLQFLFEYFSETQRNKGNFPGRFSGRQFSNSRSEMNVSTLELGDSALYLCASSPLPKASGEKLFFGSGTQLSVL.

As to this clonotype: The conserved phenylalanine or tryptophan normally closing the CDR3 is absent here, so this likely arose from a read error. The chain combines TRBV5-1 with TRBJ2-7, with TRBD1 matching over 7 bases. The CDR3 sequence is 15 residues long. Germline CDR1 SGHRS, CDR2 YFSETQ. The V and J ends lost 4 bases and 0 bases, in that order; junction bases with no gene match: 7. In DNA form, the CDR3 reads TGCGCCAGCAGCGCCCCGGGACAGAGCTCCTACGAGCAGTACTTA. It encodes CASSAPGQSSYEQYL.

This clonotype appeared many times. The genes are TRBV5-6 and TRBJ2-4, with D perhaps given as TRBD1 or TRBD2 (5 bases each). Per germline, CDR1 SGHDT and CDR2 YYEEEE. V lost 7 bases, J lost 7 bases, and 21 bases lay in between. The CDR3 is 15 amino acids. This chain's CDR3 is CASGSRGVGGNIQYF. Written as DNA, the CDR3 is TGTGCCAGCGGTTCACGAGGGGTTGGGGGTAACATTCAGTACTTC. Using reference TRBV5-6 and TRBJ2-4 for the parts outside the CDR3, the full variable domain is DAGVTQSPTHLIKTRGQQVTLRCSPKSGHDTVSWYQQALGQGPQFIFQYYEEEERQRGNFPDRFSGHQFPNYSSELNVNALLLGDSALYLCASGSRGVGGNIQYFGAGTRLSVL.

The table lists this clonotype with many counts. This chain connects TRBV15 to TRBJ1-5; D remains unclear. Deletions cut 0 bases from V and 1 base from J, with 10 bases between. CDR1 LNHNV and CDR2 YYDKDF come from the germline V gene (reference sequence). This CDR3 region has 16 residues. CDR3 sequence (DNA): TGTGCCACCAGCAGAGATCAGCGAGCGAGCAATCAGCCCCAGCATTTT. Its protein is CATSRDQRASNQPQHF.

The chain links TRBV3-1 to TRBJ1-4, with 9 bases fitting TRBD1. Per the germline V gene, CDR1 is LGHDT and CDR2 is YNNKEL (reference sequence). Trimming removed 4 bases from V and 8 bases from J; junction bases left unmatched: 8. CDR3 size: 15 residues. The CDR3 spells CASSPWGDREEKLFF. As DNA, the CDR3 is TGTGCCAGCAGCCCATGGGGGGACAGGGAGGAAAAACTGTTTTTT.

Turning to this clonotype: With a much larger clone just one base away, this may be a read error. The rearrangement joins TRBV20-1 to TRBJ2-7, with 7 bases fitting TRBD1. The germline V gene has CDR1 DFQATT and CDR2 SNEGSKA (reference sequence). CDR3 length equals 19 residues. CDR3 region: CSARTGRDRVDPRPYEPYF. The CDR3 region has the DNA TGCAGTGCCCGGACCGGGCGTGACAGGGTTGACCCACGCCCCTACGAGCCGTACTTC.

This clonotype was found a few times. The chain recombines TRBV7-7 with TRBJ2-3; 10 bases are a match to TRBD2. From germline, CDR1 is SSHAT and CDR2 FNYEAQ (reference sequence). This CDR3 comprises 15 residues. CDR3 nucleotides: TGTGCTAGCGCCACCGGGACTAGCGGCACAGATACGCAGTATTTT. This encodes CASATGTSGTDTQYF.

This clonotype showed up just a few times. This chain links TRBV6-1 with TRBJ1-1; no reliable D call. From germline, CDR1 is MNHNS and CDR2 SASEGT. Deletions cut 8 bases from V and 4 bases from J, with 17 bases between. CDR3 length: 14 residues. This CDR3 is CASSRAGLGTEAFF. The CDR3 bases are TGTGCCAGCTCTAGGGCAGGATTAGGCACTGAAGCTTTCTTT.

The table lists this clonotype with many counts. DNA for the CDR3: TGCAGCGCTGCGGACAGCTTCAATCAGCCCCAGCATTTT. Protein product: CSAADSFNQPQHF. The chain couples TRBV29-1 to TRBJ1-5; the D gene is possibly TRBD1 (6 bases). Germline V gene lookup returns CDR1 SQVTM and CDR2 ANQGSEA. Trimming shortened V by 7 bases and J by 3 bases, and 13 bases separated the two germline ends. The CDR3 spans 13 residues.

The table lists this clonotype with many counts. This chain uses TRBV7-8 with TRBJ1-2; no firm D call. Germline assignment: CDR1 SGHVS and CDR2 FQNEAQ. V was shortened by 2 bases and J by 3 bases, with 16 bases between the two germline ends. The CDR3 loop spans 16 amino acids. Written as DNA, the CDR3 is TGTGCCAGCAGCTTAAGGTCTAGTTGGGGAGACTATGGCTACACCTTC. It translates to CASSLRSSWGDYGYTF. Based on the CDR3 plus reference TRBV7-8 and TRBJ1-2, the full variable domain is GAGVSQSPRYKVAKRGQDVALRCDPISGHVSLFWYQQALGQGPEFLTYFQNEAQLDKSGLPSDRFFAERPEGSVSTLKIQRTQQEDSAVYLCASSLRSSWGDYGYTFGSGTRLTVV.

The rearrangement uses TRBV12-3 or TRBV12-4 and TRBJ2-7; 7 bases map to TRBD1. This CDR3 is 14 amino acids long. The V segment lost 5 bases and the J segment 6 bases; nucleotides outside the gene matches: 10. The CDR3 sequence is CASSPGTVFFEQYF. The CDR3 DNA follows: TGTGCCAGCAGTCCCGGGACAGTCTTCTTCGAGCAGTACTTC.

Many counts were recorded for this clonotype. This chain links TRBV10-3 with TRBJ1-6, with D possibly matching TRBD1 (5 bases). Germline assignment: CDR1 ENHRY and CDR2 SYGVKD. Between the trimmed V and J ends, which lost 6 bases and 7 bases, there was a span of 10 bases. This CDR3 contains 13 residues. The CDR3 bases are TGTGCCATCAGCCTGGGGCAGAATTCACCCCTCCACTTT. Translation: CAISLGQNSPLHF.

The chain recombines TRBV7-2 with TRBJ2-5, with 14 bases identical to TRBD2. Looked up from germline, CDR1 is SGHTA and CDR2 is FQGNSA. CDR3 size: 17 residues. V lost 4 bases to trimming and J lost 1 base; unmatched junction nucleotides: 5. CDR3 DNA: TGTGCCAGCAGCTCCGGACTAGCGGGGGGAACCCAAGAGACCCAGTACTTC. This sequence encodes CASSSGLAGGTQETQYF.

This clonotype was detected a few times. The gene calls are TRBV19 and TRBJ2-7; 10 bases are a match to TRBD1. The J segment lost 5 bases and the V segment lost 3 bases, leaving 10 bases of the junction unmatched. This CDR3 is built from 16 residues. CDR1 is LNHDA, CDR2 SQIVND, per germline (reference sequence). The DNA for the CDR3 is TGTGCCAGTAGTATGATACCGGGACAGGGGATGAACGAGCAGTACTTC. It specifies CASSMIPGQGMNEQYF.

This clonotype has a count of ten or more. V usage is TRBV30 and J usage is TRBJ1-1, with 7 positions matching TRBD1. The V gene's germline CDR1 is GTSNPN and CDR2 SVGIG (reference sequence). The CDR3 length is 13 residues. V shed 0 bases and J 10 bases; nucleotides not matched to a gene: 8. CDR3 in DNA: TGTGCCTGGAGTGTTCAACCAGGGGGTTTAGCTTTCTTT. Protein product: CAWSVQPGGLAFF.

This clonotype was picked up many times. The genes are TRBV5-5 and TRBJ2-4, with D maybe TRBD2 (7 bases). Germline loops: CDR1 SGHKS, CDR2 YYEKEE (reference sequence). V was shortened by 5 bases and J by 2 bases, with 17 bases between the two germline ends. The CDR3 has 16 residues. Here the CDR3 reads CASRGLGGRTKNIQYF. CDR3 nucleotides: TGTGCCAGCAGGGGGTTGGGGGGGCGGACCAAAAACATTCAGTACTTC. Full variable domain (rest looked up from reference TRBV5-5 and TRBJ2-4): DAGVTQSPTHLIKTRGQQVTLRCSPISGHKSVSWYQQVLGQGPQFIFQYYEKEERGRGNFPDRFSARQFPNYSSELNVNALLLGDSALYLCASRGLGGRTKNIQYFGAGTRLSVL.

The rearrangement joins TRBV18 to TRBJ2-7, with a possible D match to TRBD1 (6 bases). Trimming shortened V by 3 bases and J by 7 bases, and 22 bases separated the two germline ends. The germline V gene encodes CDR1 KGHSH and CDR2 LQKENI. The CDR3 is 16 amino acids. The CDR3 spells CASSPLFGGQTIEQYF. As DNA, the CDR3 is TGTGCCAGCTCACCGCTTTTTGGAGGACAGACAATTGAGCAGTACTTC.

This clonotype was counted many times. The chain couples TRBV12-3 or TRBV12-4 to TRBJ1-5; tentative D call: TRBD1 (6 bases). Trimming stripped 7 bases from V and 6 bases from J, with 16 bases between. This CDR3 contains 14 residues. CDR3 nucleotides: TGTGCCAGCACCATTCAGGGGCTGGGTCAGCCCCAGCATTTT. Translation gives CASTIQGLGQPQHF.

This clonotype occurred many times. V is TRBV12-3 or TRBV12-4 and J is TRBJ2-1, with D possibly called TRBD1 or TRBD2 (5 bases each). This CDR3 comprises 16 residues. Trimming removed 3 bases at V and 4 bases at J, with 16 bases between. CDR3 nucleotide sequence: TGTGCCAGCAGTTTCGGCATGGGGGACGCTTACAATGAGCAGTTCTTC. Translating gives CASSFGMGDAYNEQFF.

This clonotype was seen many times. V gene TRBV24-1 combines with J gene TRBJ2-1; TRBD2 aligns across 8 bases. This CDR3 region has 18 residues. Germline loops: CDR1 KGHDR, CDR2 SFDVKD. V lost 0 bases and J lost 8; bases outside the gene matches: 14. CDR3 in amino acids: CATSDLKAGAIPDDEQFF. As DNA, the CDR3 is TGTGCCACCAGTGATTTGAAAGCGGGGGCGATCCCAGACGATGAGCAGTTCTTC.

Ten or more counts support this clonotype. The rearrangement joins TRBV12-3 or TRBV12-4 to TRBJ1-3; a weak D match, TRBD1 (5 bases). The V and J ends lost 5 bases and 2 bases respectively, with 10 bases between them. The CDR3 spans 14 residues. The CDR3 reads CASSIRVAGNTIYF. The CDR3 DNA is TGTGCCAGCAGTATCAGGGTGGCTGGAAACACCATATATTTT.

This clonotype was counted a few times. The chain carries TRBV5-1 and TRBJ2-5, with D maybe TRBD2 (6 bases). The CDR3 has 14 residues. CDR1 and CDR2 (germline): SGHRS, YFSETQ. V was clipped by 3 bases and J by 1 base, with 10 bases between them. CDR3 bases: TGCGCCAGCAGCTCAAGGGACTTCCAAGAGACCCAGTACTTC. This translates into CASSSRDFQETQYF. Together with reference TRBV5-1 and TRBJ2-5, the CDR3 gives the full variable domain: KAGVTQTPRYLIKTRGQQVTLSCSPISGHRSVSWYQQTPGQGLQFLFEYFSETQRNKGNFPGRFSGRQFSNSRSEMNVSTLELGDSALYLCASSSRDFQETQYFGPGTRLLVL.